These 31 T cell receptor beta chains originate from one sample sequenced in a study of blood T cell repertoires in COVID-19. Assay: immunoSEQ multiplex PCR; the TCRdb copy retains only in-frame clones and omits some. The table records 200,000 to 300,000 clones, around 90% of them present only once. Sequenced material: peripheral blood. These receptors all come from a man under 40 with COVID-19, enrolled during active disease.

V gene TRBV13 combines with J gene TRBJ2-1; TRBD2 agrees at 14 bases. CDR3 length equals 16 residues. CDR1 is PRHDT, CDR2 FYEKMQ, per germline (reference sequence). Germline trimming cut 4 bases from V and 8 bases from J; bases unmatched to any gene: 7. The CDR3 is CASSSGTSGGLDEQFF. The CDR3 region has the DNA TGTGCCAGCAGCTCAGGGACTAGCGGGGGTTTGGATGAGCAGTTCTTC.

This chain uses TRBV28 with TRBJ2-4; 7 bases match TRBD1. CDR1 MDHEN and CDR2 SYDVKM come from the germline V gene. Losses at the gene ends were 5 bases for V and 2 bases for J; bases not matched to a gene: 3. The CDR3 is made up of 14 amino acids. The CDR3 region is CASSPRGTKNIQYF. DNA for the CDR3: TGTGCCAGCAGTCCCAGGGGGACCAAAAACATTCAGTACTTC.

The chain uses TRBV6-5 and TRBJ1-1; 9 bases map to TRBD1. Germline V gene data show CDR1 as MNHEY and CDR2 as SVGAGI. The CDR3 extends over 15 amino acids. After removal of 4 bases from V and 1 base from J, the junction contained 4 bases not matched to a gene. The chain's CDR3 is CASSSTGGRNTEAFF. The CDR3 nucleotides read TGTGCCAGCAGTTCCACAGGGGGCAGGAACACTGAAGCTTTCTTT.

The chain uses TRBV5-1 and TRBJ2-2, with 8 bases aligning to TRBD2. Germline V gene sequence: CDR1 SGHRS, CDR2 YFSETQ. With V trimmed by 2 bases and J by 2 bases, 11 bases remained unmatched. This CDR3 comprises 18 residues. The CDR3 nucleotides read TGCGCCAGCAGCTTACGCCGGGCGGGGGGCCCTAACACCGGGGAGCTGTTTTTT. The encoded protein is CASSLRRAGGPNTGELFF.

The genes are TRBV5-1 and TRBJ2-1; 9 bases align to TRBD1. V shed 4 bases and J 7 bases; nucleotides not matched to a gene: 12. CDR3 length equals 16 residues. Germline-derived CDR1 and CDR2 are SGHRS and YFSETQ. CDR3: CASSGSTGGNWNEQFF. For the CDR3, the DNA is TGCGCCAGCAGCGGGTCCACAGGGGGCAACTGGAATGAGCAGTTCTTC. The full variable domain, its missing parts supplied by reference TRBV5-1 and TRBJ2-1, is KAGVTQTPRYLIKTRGQQVTLSCSPISGHRSVSWYQQTPGQGLQFLFEYFSETQRNKGNFPGRFSGRQFSNSRSEMNVSTLELGDSALYLCASSGSTGGNWNEQFFGPGTRLTVL.

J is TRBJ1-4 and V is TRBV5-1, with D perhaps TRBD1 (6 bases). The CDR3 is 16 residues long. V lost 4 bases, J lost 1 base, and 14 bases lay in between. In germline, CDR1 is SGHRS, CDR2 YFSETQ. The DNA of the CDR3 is TGCGCCAGCAGCAGCAGGGGCGTCGGAACTAATGAAAAACTGTTTTTT. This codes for CASSSRGVGTNEKLFF.

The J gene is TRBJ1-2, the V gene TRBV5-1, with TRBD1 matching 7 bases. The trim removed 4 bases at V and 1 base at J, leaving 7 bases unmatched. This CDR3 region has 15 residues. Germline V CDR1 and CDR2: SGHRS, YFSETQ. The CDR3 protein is CASSETGLDNYGYTF. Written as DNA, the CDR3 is TGCGCCAGCAGCGAGACAGGGCTAGATAACTATGGCTACACCTTC.

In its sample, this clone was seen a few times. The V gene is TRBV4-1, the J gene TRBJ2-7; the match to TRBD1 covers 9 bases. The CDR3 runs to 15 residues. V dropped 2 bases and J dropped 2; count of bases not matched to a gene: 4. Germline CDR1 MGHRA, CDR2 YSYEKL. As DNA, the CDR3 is TGCGCCAGCAGCCAAATCCGGACAGGGGCCTACGAGCAGTACTTC. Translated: CASSQIRTGAYEQYF.

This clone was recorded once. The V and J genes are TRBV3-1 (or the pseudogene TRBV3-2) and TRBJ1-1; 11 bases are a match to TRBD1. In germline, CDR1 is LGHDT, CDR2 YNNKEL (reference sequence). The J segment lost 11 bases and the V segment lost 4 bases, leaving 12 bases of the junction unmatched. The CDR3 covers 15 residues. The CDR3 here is CASSPLWTGGSKAFF. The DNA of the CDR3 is TGTGCCAGCAGCCCGCTTTGGACAGGGGGCTCTAAGGCTTTCTTT.

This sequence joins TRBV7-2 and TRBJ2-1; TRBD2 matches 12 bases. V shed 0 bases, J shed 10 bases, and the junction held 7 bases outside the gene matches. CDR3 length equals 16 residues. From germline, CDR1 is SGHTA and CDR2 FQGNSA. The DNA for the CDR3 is TGTGCCAGCAGCTTAGCTGGGCTAGCGGGGGGGCGAGAGCAGTTCTTC. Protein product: CASSLAGLAGGREQFF.

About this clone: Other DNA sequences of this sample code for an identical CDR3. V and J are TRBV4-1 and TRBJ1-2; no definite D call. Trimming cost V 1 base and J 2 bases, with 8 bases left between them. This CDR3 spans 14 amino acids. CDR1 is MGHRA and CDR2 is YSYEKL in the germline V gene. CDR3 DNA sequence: TGCGCCAGCAGCCAAGGCCGGGTAAACTATGGCTACACCTTC. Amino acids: CASSQGRVNYGYTF.

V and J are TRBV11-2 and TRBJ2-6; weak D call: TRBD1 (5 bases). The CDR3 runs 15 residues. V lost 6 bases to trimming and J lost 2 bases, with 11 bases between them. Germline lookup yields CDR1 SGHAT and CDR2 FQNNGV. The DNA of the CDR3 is TGTGCCAGCAGATCCATCAGGGCTGGGGCCAACGTCCTGACTTTC. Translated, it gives CASRSIRAGANVLTF.

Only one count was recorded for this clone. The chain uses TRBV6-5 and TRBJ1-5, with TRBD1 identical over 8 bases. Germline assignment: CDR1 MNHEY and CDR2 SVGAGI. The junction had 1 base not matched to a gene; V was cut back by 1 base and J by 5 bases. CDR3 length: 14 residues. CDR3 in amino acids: CASSYYRGDQPQHF. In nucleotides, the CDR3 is TGTGCCAGCAGTTACTACAGGGGGGATCAGCCCCAGCATTTT.

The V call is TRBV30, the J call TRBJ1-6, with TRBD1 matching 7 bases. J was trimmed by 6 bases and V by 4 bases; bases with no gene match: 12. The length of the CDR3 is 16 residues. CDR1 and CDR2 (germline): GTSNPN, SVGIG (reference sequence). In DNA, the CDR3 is TGTGCCTGGAAGCCAGGGGGGTCTCACACTAATTCACCCCTCCACTTT. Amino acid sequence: CAWKPGGSHTNSPLHF. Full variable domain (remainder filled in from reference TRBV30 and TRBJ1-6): SQTIHQWPATLVQPVGSPLSLECTVEGTSNPNLYWYRQAAGRGLQLLFYSVGIGQISSEVPQNLSASRPQDRQFILSSKKLLLSDSGFYLCAWKPGGSHTNSPLHFGNGTRLTVT.

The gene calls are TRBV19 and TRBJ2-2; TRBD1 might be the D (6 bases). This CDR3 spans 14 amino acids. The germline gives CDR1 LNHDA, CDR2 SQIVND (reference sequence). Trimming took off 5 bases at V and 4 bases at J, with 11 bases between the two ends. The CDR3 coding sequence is TGTGCCAGTAGTCTCGACAGGAGCACCGGGGAGCTGTTTTTT. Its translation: CASSLDRSTGELFF.

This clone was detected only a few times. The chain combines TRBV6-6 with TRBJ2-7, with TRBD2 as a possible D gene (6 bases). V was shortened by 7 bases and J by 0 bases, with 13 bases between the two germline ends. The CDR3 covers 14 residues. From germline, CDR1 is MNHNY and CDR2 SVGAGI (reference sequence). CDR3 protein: CASKRRDLSYEQYF. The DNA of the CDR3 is TGTGCCAGCAAGAGGCGGGACCTCTCCTACGAGCAGTACTTC.

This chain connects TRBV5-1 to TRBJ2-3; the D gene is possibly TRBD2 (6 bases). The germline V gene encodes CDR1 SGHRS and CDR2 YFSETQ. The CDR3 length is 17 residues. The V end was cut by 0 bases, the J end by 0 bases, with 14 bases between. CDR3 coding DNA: TGCGCCAGCAGCTTGGTTGGTAGCGGTACTAGCACAGATACGCAGTATTTT. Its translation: CASSLVGSGTSTDTQYF.

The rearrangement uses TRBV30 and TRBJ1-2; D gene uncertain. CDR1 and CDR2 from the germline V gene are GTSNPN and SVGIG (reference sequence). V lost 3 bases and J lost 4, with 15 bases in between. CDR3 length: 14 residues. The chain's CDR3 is CAWSASPSGYGYTF. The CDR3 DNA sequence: TGTGCCTGGAGCGCATCCCCGTCCGGCTATGGCTACACCTTC.

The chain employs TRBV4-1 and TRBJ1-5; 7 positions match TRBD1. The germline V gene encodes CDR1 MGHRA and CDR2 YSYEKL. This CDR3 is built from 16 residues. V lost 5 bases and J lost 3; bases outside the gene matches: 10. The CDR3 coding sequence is TGCGCCAGCAGCGCCCGGTTCGGGACAGACAATCAGCCCCAGCATTTT. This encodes CASSARFGTDNQPQHF.

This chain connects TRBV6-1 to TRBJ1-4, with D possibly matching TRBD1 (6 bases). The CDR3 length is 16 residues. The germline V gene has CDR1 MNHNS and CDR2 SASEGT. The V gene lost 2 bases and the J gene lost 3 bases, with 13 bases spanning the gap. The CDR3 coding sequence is TGTGCCAGCAGTGAAACCACGGGACACCCTAATGAAAAACTGTTTTTT. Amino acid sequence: CASSETTGHPNEKLFF.

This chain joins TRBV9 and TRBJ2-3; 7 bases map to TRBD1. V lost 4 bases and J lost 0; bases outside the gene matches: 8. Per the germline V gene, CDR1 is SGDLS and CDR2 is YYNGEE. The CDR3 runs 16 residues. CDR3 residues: CASSPQTGISTDTQYF. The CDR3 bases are TGTGCCAGCAGCCCCCAGACAGGGATTAGCACAGATACGCAGTATTTT.

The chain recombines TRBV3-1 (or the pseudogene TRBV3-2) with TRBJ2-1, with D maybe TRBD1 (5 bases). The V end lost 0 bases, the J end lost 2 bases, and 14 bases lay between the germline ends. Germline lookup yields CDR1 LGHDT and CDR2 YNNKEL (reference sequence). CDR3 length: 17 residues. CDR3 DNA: TGTGCCAGCAGCCAAGAAGATTGGGGCCGCCCCTACAATGAGCAGTTCTTC. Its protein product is CASSQEDWGRPYNEQFF.

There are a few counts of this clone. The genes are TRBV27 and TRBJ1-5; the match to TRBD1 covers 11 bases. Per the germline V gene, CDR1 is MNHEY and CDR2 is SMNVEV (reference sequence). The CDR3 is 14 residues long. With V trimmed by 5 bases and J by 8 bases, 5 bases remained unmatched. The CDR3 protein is CASSGTGGLEPQHF. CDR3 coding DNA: TGTGCCAGCAGTGGGACAGGGGGGCTAGAGCCCCAGCATTTT.

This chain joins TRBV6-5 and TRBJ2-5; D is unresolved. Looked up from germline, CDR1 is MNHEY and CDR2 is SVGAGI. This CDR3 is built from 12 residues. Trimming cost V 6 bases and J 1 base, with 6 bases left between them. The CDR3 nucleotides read TGTGCCAGCAGCCGAGGCCAAGAGACCCAGTACTTC. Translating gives CASSRGQETQYF.

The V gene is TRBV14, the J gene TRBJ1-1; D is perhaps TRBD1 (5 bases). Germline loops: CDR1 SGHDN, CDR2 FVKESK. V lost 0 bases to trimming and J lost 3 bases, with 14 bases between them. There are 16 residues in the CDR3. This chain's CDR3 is CASSQDLRGRDTEAFF. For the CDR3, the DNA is TGTGCCAGCAGCCAAGATCTAAGGGGCCGGGACACTGAAGCTTTCTTT.

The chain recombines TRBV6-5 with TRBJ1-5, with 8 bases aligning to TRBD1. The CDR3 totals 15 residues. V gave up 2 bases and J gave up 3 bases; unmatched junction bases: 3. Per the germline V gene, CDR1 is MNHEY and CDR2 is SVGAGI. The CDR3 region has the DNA TGTGCCAGCAGTTACGGGACAGGAGTCAATCAGCCCCAGCATTTT. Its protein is CASSYGTGVNQPQHF.

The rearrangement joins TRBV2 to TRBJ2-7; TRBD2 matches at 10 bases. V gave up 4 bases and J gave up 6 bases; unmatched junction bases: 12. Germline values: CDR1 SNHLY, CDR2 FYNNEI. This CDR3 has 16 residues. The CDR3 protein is CASSVGLASQGTEQYF. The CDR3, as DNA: TGTGCCAGCAGTGTGGGACTAGCGTCCCAGGGTACCGAGCAGTACTTC.

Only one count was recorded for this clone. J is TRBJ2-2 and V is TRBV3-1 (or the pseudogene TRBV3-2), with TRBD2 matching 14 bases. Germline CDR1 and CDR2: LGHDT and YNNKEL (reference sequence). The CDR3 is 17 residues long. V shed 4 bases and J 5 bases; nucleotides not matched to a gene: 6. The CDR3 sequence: CASSRGLAGVTTGELFF. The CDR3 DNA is TGTGCCAGCAGCCGGGGACTAGCGGGGGTCACTACCGGGGAGCTGTTTTTT.

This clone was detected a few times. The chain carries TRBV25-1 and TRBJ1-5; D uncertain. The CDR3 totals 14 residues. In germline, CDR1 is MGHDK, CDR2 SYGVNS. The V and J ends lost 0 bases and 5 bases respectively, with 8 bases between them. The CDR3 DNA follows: TGTGCCAGCAGTGAATACGGGTCCGATCAGCCCCAGCATTTT. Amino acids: CASSEYGSDQPQHF.

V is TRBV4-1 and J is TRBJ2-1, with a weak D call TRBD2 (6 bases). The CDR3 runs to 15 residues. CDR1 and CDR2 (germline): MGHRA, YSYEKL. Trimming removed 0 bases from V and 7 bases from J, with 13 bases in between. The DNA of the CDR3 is TGCGCCAGCAGCCAAGATACGGGACTTCTAAATGAGCAGTTCTTC. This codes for CASSQDTGLLNEQFF.

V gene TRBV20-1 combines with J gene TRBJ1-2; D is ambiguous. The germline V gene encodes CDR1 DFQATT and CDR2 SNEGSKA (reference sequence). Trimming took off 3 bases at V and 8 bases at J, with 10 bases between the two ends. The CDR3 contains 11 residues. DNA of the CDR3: TGCAGTGCTAGCAACAGTTTGGGCTACACCTTC. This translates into CSASNSLGYTF.